This T cell receptor (beta chain) was obtained from a study of beta chain features in type 1 diabetes. This clone was seen at least ten times. No antigen is known for it. Expressed TCRB transcripts were sequenced, since all the RNA that had been isolated was reverse transcribed. TCRdb keeps only in-frame clones here, not all; method: immunoSEQ multiplex PCR. This sample yields just over 600,000 clones, of which around 16% are seen a single time; 0.09% to 0.095% belongs to the top ten. Trimming shortened V by 4 bases and J by 2 bases, and 11 bases separated the two germline ends. Germline lookup yields CDR1 SGHDN and CDR2 FVKESK. The CDR3 has 14 residues. General study findings and limits: Across all four CD4+ subsets, people with type 1 diabetes showed modestly shorter TCRB CDR3s.

The rearrangement joins TRBV14 to TRBJ2-5, with D unresolved. This receptor was obtained from a man aged 18 to 29 in good health. Material for sequencing was naive CD4+ T cells from blood. The CDR3 loop reads CASSRKVGQETQYF. Written as DNA, the CDR3 is TGTGCCAGCAGCCGGAAAGTGGGACAAGAGACCCAGTACTTC.